This entry describes one T cell receptor beta chain. Its specificity is not known. The sample comes from a study of neoadjuvant anti-PD-1 for oral cavity cancer. Study context: Non-progressing patients received a fourth nivolumab dose near day 43, then surgery on days 50-56.

Noted time point: after neoadjuvant nivolumab, at surgical resection. Patients had newly diagnosed, untreated stage II-IVA oral cavity squamous cell carcinoma. Assay used: immunoSEQ multiplex PCR; TCRdb lists only in-frame clones, some missing. The sample carries more than 30,000 clones, around 40% recorded once. Findings and caveats of the study: Only a few patients per response group were TCR-analyzed; validation needed. Treg/Th17 ratio rose with pretreatment blood and fell with post-treatment tumor TCRbeta clonality.

V dropped 3 bases and J dropped 5; count of bases not matched to a gene: 5. The CDR3 is 14 residues long. Germline CDR1 reads SGHDT; CDR2 reads YYEEEE. The receptor's source is a person between 40 and 80 years old with oral cavity squamous cell carcinoma. V gene TRBV5-6 combines with J gene TRBJ1-5; 7 nucleotides line up with TRBD1. The sample here was tumor tissue, taken after nivolumab (anti-PD-1) treatment. For the CDR3, the DNA is TGTGCCAGCAGCTACCGACAGGGTTATCAGCCCCAGCATTTT. It encodes CASSYRQGYQPQHF.